Sequencing of this T cell receptor (beta chain) was carried out in a study of T-cell memory formation after mild COVID-19. Germline-derived CDR1 and CDR2 are SGDLS and YYNGEE. Trimming shortened V by 2 bases and J by 2 bases, and 8 bases separated the two germline ends. The CDR3 covers 14 residues. Amplification by 5'RACE using constant-segment primers produced TCR alpha and TCR beta cDNA libraries that carried sample barcodes and UMIs. TCRdb reprocessed the 5' RACE reads with MiXCR, giving one entry per CDR3 protein. The sample has hundreds of thousands of distinct CDR3 sequences, roughly 20% seen once.

The TCR comes from an adult woman who had mild COVID-19 (a few samples of this study predate the infection). Cell type and time point are not known. The chain has TRBV9 and TRBJ1-5; D ambiguous. Sequencing input: PBMCs or a T cell subset sorted from them (not recorded which). CDR3 protein: CASSVGLGNQPQHF. DNA of the CDR3: TGTGCCAGCAGCGTCGGTTTGGGCAATCAGCCCCAGCATTTT.